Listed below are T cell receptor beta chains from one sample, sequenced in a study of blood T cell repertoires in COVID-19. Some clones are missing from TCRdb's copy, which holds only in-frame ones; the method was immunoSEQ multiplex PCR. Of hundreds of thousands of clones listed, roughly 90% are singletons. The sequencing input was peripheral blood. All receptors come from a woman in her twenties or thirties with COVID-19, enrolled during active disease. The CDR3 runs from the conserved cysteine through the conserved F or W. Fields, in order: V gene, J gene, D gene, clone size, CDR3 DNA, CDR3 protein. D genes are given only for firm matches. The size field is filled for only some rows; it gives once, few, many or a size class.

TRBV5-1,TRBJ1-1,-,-,TGCGCCAGCAGCTTGAACAGACCCAAGGACACTGAAGCTTTCTTT,CASSLNRPKDTEAFF
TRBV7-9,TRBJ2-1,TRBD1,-,TGTGCCAGCAGCTTAGGGACAGGGGGGGATGAGCAGTTCTTC,CASSLGTGGDEQFF
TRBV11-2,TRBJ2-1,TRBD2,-,TGTGCCAGCAGCTTCCGACTAGCGGGAGGGTGGGATGAGCAGTTCTTC,CASSFRLAGGWDEQFF
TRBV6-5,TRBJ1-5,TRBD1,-,TGTGCCAGCAGTTACTCGGGACAGGGGGATCAGCCCCAGCATTTT,CASSYSGQGDQPQHF
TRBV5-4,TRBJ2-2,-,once,TGTGCCAGCAGCTTGGGAGGGCTAGCCCCCATGAACACCGGGGAGCTGTTTTTT,CASSLGGLAPMNTGELFF
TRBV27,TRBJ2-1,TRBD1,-,TGTGCCAGCAGCCCCCCGGGACAGGGGCTAAATTCCTACAATGAGCAGTTCTTC,CASSPPGQGLNSYNEQFF
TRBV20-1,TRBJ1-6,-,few,TGCAGTGCTAGTAATCCTGGGGGGGCTGATAATTCACCCCTCCACTTT,CSASNPGGADNSPLHF
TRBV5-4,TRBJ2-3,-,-,TGTGCCAGCAGCCATGACTGGGGCACAGATACGCAGTATTTT,CASSHDWGTDTQYF
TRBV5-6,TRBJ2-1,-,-,TGTGCCAGCAGCTTGGGGATTCCAGGGCCCGAGCAGTTCTTC,CASSLGIPGPEQFF
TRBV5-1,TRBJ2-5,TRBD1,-,TGCGCCAGCAGCTTGGGACAGGGGAAGGCCCTAAACTTC,CASSLGQGKALNF
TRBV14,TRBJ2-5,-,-,TGTGCCAGCAGCACACTAGTCCAAGAGACCCAGTACTTC,CASSTLVQETQYF
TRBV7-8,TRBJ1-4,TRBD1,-,TGTGCCAGCAGCTTTGGACAGGGAGGTGAAAAACTGTTTTTT,CASSFGQGGEKLFF
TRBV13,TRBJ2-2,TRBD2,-,TGTGCCAGCAGCCGGCGGGCAGCGGGAGCCGGGGAGCTGTTTTTT,CASSRRAAGAGELFF
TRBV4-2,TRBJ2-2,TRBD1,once,TGTGCCAGCAGCCAAGGGGACAGGGGACGCACCGGGGAGCTGTTTTTT,CASSQGDRGRTGELFF
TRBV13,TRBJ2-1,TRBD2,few,TGTGCCAGCAGCTTAGGGACTAGCGGTTACAATGAGCAGTTCTTC,CASSLGTSGYNEQFF
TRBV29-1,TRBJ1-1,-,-,TGCAGTGGGCGGAACACTGAAGCTTTCTTT,CSGRNTEAFF
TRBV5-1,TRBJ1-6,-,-,TGCGCCAGCACCGAGGACGGGAGCTCCTATAATTCACCCCTCCACTTT,CASTEDGSSYNSPLHF
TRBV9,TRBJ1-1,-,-,TGTGCCAGCAGCGTAGCTACGGTGCCGGACACTGAAGCTTTCTTT,CASSVATVPDTEAFF
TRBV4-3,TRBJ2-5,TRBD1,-,TGCGCCAGCAGCCCCAGACAGGGGAAAGGAGAGACCCAGTACTTC,CASSPRQGKGETQYF
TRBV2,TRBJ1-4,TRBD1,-,TGTGCCAGCAGTCACTACCCGGGACAGGGTTTGAATGAAAAACTGTTTTTT,CASSHYPGQGLNEKLFF
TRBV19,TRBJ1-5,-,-,TGTGCCAGTAGTATTTACGAGGGAGAAGGTAATCAGCCCCAGCATTTT,CASSIYEGEGNQPQHF
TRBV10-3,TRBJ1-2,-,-,TGTGCCTCTCATCCCGGGGGGCGAAAAACGAACTATGGCTACACCTTC,CASHPGGRKTNYGYTF
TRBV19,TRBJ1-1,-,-,TGTGCCAGTAGTATAGATGTGAGGTCGACGAACACTGAAGCTTTCTTT,CASSIDVRSTNTEAFF
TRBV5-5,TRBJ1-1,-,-,TGTGCCAGCAGCTGGACAGTCTCCAAGGGCACTGAAGCTTTCTTT,CASSWTVSKGTEAFF
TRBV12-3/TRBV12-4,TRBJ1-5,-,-,TGTGCCAGCAGTCCCGCCGGGAATCAGCCCCAGCATTTT,CASSPAGNQPQHF
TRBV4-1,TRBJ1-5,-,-,TGCGCCAGCAGCCAAGCCTGGCCGCCCGCTTCCAATCAGCCCCAGCATTTT,CASSQAWPPASNQPQHF
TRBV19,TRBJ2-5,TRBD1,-,TGTGCCAGTAGTATAATAGGACAGGGTCGGCGAGAGACCCAGTACTTC,CASSIIGQGRRETQYF
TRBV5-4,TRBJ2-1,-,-,TGTGCCAGCAGCCAGCCGGGGCGGGGATATGAGCAGTTCTTC,CASSQPGRGYEQFF
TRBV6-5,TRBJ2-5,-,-,TGTGCCAGCAGTTACGCGGGGCCCACCGGAGGAGAGACCCAGTACTTC,CASSYAGPTGGETQYF
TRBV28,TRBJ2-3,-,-,TGTGCCACCAAGAATAACCGGGACATCACAGATACGCAGTATTTT,CATKNNRDITDTQYF
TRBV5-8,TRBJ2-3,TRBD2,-,TGTGCCAGCAGCTTGGGGCGGACTAGCGGGACTATGACAGATACGCAGTATTTT,CASSLGRTSGTMTDTQYF
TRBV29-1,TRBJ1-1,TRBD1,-,TGCAGCGTTCCGGACAGGGAGGGGACTGAAGCTTTCTTT,CSVPDREGTEAFF
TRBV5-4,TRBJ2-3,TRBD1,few,TGTGCCAGCAGCCCTCCTCAGGGGGCGTTCGGTACGCAGTATTTT,CASSPPQGAFGTQYF
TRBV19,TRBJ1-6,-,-,TGTGCCAGTAGCTCAGGTTCCTATAATTCACCCCTCCACTTT,CASSSGSYNSPLHF
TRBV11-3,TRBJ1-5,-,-,TGTGCCAGCAGCTTAGATCCGGGGCAGCCCCAGCATTTT,CASSLDPGQPQHF
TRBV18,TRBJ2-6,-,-,TGTGCCAGCTCACCACGGGCCAGTTACTCTGGGGCCAACGTCCTGACTTTC,CASSPRASYSGANVLTF
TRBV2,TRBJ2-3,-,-,TGTGCCAGCAGTCCTCTCGGAGCGAGCTACACAGATACGCAGTATTTT,CASSPLGASYTDTQYF
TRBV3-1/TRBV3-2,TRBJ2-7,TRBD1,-,TGTGCCAGCAGCCAAGGGACAGGGAAAGGCGAGCAGTACTTC,CASSQGTGKGEQYF
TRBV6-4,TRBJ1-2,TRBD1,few,TGTGCCGGGGACAGGGGGAACTATGGCTACACCTTC,CAGDRGNYGYTF
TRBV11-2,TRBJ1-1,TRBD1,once,TGTGCCAGCACAAACGGACAGGGGGCATACACTGAAGCTTTCTTT,CASTNGQGAYTEAFF
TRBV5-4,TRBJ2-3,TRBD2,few,TGTGCCAGCAGCTTGGGGGCTAGCGGTGGCACAGATACGCAGTATTTT,CASSLGASGGTDTQYF
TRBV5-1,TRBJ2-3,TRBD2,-,TGCGCCAGCAGCTTGCTAGCGGGGGGGCCTCTGACAGATACGCAGTATTTT,CASSLLAGGPLTDTQYF
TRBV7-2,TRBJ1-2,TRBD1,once,TGTGCCAGCAGCTACGGGACAGGGGACGGCTACACCTTC,CASSYGTGDGYTF
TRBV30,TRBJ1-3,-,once,TGTGCCTGGAGTGTACATACAGTAGGAAACACCATATATTTT,CAWSVHTVGNTIYF
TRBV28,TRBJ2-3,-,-,TGTGCCAGCAGTTTATCTTCCCAGCGCAGCCTAAATACGCAGTATTTT,CASSLSSQRSLNTQYF
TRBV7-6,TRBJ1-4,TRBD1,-,TGTGCCAGCAGCTACCGACAGGGGTCAGGGGAAAAACTGTTTTTT,CASSYRQGSGEKLFF
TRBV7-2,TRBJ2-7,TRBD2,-,TGTGCCAGCAGCCGTACTAGCGGGGGCCCCTACGAGCAGTACTTC,CASSRTSGGPYEQYF
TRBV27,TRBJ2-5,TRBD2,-,TGTGCCAGCAGTTTAGTGGCGGGGGAAGAGACCCAGTACTTC,CASSLVAGEETQYF
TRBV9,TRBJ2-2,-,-,TGTGCCAGCAGCGTATCGGGCGGGGGCCTGAACACCGGGGAGCTGTTTTTT,CASSVSGGGLNTGELFF
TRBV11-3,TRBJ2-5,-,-,TGTGCCAGCAGCATACCAGACAGGGGAGGGGAGACCCAGTACTTC,CASSIPDRGGETQYF
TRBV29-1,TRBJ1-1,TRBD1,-,TGCAGCGCAAGACAGGGCTTGGGCACTGAAGCTTTCTTT,CSARQGLGTEAFF
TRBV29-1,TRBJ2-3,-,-,TGCAGCGTTTTATTAGATACGCAGTATTTT,CSVLLDTQYF
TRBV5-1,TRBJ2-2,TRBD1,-,TGCGCCAGCAGAAAAAACAGGGGCTATAACACCGGGGAGCTGTTTTTT,CASRKNRGYNTGELFF
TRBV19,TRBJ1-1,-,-,TGTGCCAGTAGTATAACGGGGAACACTGAAGCTTTCTTT,CASSITGNTEAFF
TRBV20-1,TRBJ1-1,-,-,TGCAGTGCTCACATGAACACTGAAGCTTTCTTT,CSAHMNTEAFF
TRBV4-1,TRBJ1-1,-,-,TGCGCCAGCAGCCTACTGAGTGTGAGGTGGGTGAACACTGAAGCTTTCTTT,CASSLLSVRWVNTEAFF
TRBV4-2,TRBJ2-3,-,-,TGTGCCAGCAGCCAAGAGGGGCGAAAAGATACGCAGTATTTT,CASSQEGRKDTQYF
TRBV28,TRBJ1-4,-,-,TGTGCCAGCAGTTTTAACGCCGAGGAAAAACTGTTTTTT,CASSFNAEEKLFF
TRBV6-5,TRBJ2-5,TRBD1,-,TGTGCCAGCAGTTTCCGGGACAGGGAAGTCACAGAGACCCAGTACTTC,CASSFRDREVTETQYF